The sequence of this T cell receptor beta chain was determined in a study of T cell responses to AZD1222 COVID-19 vaccine (dated by TCRdb to the early 2020s). Context from the whole study: TCR sequencing was performed for about 250 trial participants, of whom about 200 were given two doses of AZD1222 and some 26 were given two doses of MenACWY control vaccine. Trial participants were enrolled by age into subgroups of 18-55, 56-69 and 70-plus years, and around 150, 29 and 61 TCR-sequenced participants, respectively, were included in these subgroups.

In regard to this clone: The antigen it binds to is not known. Base qualities are not recorded, but no much larger clone differs from it by a single base.

The CDR3 regions of human TCRbeta chains were analyzed by immunosequencing. Processing in the source paper ran as follows. TCRs in the repertoires were compared against a reference library of SARS-CoV-2-specific TCRs that had been generated with the MIRA antigen-specificity platform. Breadth meant the fraction of unique TCRs that were SARS-CoV-2-associated, whereas depth meant the fraction of total T cells that were SARS-CoV-2-associated. Using the MIRA data, each spike-specific TCR was mapped to the spike region that the TCR reacts to and placed in a CD4 or CD8 class. Log10-transformed breadth and depth values were compared by one-way ANOVA with Sidak's multiple comparisons tests. The table was pulled from immuneACCESS by TCRdb, which kept in-frame rearrangements only. Such tables lose some clones; where checked, under half of the loss comes from unresolved V genes, and the rest has no known cause. The DNA was the basis for D and trimming; V, J and clone size are from that table. Within this sample are 100,000 to 130,000 clones, with 92% of them counted one time only. About 9.1% of the sample lies in the top ten.

Study-wide findings and limitations: In the small 56-69-year group, the increase in depth fell short of significance, most likely because of low power. After two AZD1222 doses, both the breadth and the depth of spike-specific TCRs were significantly higher than at day 0 and than in MenACWY recipients. Conclusions about previously exposed vaccinees are limited because only 6 or 7 AZD1222 recipients were SARS-CoV-2 seropositive at baseline. Most participants were white British and females outnumbered males, and the authors suggested that clonal diversity may have been underestimated. Nearly half of unique spike-specific TCRs reportedly recognized epitopes outside regions mutated in the B.1.351 and B.1.1.7 variants. No day 14 peak-response samples were available, so repertoires were characterized only after the peak T cell response. CD4 TCRs associated with the vaccine covered the entire spike protein, and the dominant responses were in regions 160-218 and 743-854.

Reading the label with the study, this specimen's time point is: about 28 days (+/-7) after the second vaccine dose. AZD1222 recipients given second doses at about 4 weeks or at about 12 weeks were pooled, since spike-specific TCR depth and breadth were not found to differ between the two schedules. Vaccinee samples were obtained from the UK trials COV001 and COV002, which included a single-blind randomized controlled phase 2/3 trial of AZD1222 (ChAdOx1 nCoV-19) in healthy adults. Trial participant PBMC samples were collected at day 0 and day 28 after the second dose for TCRbeta chain sequencing. This receptor was identified in an adult who received the AZD1222 COVID-19 vaccine. This sample comprised peripheral blood, obtained 28 days after the second AZD1222 dose.

The DNA sequence follows: TGTGCCAGCAGCCCTCGCGTAGGTATGAACACTGAAGCTTTCTTT. It encodes CASSPRVGMNTEAFF. The chain is made from TRBV7-8 and TRBJ1-1; the D gene cannot be resolved reliably. From the cysteine up to the phenylalanine, the CDR3 has a length of 15 residues. Left in the record is the CDR3 DNA by itself, 45 bases read in frame from the first base. V lost 5 bases and J lost 0 bases; the stretch between them is 13 bases long. The germline V gene provides CDR1 SGHVS and CDR2 FQNEAQ.